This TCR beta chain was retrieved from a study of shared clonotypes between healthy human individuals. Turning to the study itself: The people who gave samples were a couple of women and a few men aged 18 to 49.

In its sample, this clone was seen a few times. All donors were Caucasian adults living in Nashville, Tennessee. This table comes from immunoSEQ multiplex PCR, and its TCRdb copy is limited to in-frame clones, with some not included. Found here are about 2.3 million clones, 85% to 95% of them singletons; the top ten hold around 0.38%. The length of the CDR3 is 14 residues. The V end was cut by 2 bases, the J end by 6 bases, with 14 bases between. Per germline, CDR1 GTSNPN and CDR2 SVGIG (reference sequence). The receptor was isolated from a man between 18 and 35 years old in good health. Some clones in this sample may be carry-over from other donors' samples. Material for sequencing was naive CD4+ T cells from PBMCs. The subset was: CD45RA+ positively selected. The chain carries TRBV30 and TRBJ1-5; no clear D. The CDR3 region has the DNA TGTGCCTGGAGTTCAACCATGGGAGGTCAGCCCCAGCATTTT. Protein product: CAWSSTMGGQPQHF.